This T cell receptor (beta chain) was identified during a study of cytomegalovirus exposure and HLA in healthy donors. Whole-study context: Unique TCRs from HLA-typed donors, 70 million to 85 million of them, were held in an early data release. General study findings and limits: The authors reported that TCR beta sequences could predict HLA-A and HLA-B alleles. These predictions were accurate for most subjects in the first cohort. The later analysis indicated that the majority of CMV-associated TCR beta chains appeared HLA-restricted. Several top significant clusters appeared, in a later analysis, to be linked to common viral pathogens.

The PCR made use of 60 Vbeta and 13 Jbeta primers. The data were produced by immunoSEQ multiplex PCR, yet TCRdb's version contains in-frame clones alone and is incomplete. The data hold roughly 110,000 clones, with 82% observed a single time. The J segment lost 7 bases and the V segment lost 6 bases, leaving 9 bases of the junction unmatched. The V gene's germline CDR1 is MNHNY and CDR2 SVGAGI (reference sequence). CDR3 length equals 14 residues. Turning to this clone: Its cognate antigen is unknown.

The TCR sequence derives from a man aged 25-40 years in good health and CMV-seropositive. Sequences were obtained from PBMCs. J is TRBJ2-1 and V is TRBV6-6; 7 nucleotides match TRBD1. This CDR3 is CASRSRDRRNEQFF. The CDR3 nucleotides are TGTGCCAGCAGGAGCCGGGACAGACGAAATGAGCAGTTCTTC.